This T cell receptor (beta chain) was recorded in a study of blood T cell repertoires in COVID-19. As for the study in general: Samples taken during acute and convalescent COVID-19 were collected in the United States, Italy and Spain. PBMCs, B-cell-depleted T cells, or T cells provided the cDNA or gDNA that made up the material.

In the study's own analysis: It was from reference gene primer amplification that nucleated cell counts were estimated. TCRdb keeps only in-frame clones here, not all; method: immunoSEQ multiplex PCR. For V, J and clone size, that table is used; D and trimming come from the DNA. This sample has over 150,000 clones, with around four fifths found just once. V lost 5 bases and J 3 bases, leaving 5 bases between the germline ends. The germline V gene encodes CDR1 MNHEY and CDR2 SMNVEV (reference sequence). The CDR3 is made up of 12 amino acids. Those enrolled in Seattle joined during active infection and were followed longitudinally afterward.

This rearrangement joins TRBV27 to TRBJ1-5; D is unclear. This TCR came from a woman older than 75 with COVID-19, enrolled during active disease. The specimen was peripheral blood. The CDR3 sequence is CASSEINQPQHF. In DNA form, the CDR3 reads TGTGCCAGCAGTGAGATCAATCAGCCCCAGCATTTT.